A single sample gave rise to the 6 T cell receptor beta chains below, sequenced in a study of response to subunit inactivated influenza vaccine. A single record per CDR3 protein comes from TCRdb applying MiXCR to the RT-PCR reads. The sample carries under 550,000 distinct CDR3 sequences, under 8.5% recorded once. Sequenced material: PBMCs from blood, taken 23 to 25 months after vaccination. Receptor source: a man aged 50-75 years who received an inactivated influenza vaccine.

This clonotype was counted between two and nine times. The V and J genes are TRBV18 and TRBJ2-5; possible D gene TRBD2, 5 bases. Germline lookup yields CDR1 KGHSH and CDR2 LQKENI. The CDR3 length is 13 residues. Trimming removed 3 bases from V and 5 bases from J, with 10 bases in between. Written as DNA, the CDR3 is TGTGCCAGCTCACCCCTCCCGGGGGAGACCCAGTACTTC. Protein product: CASSPLPGETQYF.

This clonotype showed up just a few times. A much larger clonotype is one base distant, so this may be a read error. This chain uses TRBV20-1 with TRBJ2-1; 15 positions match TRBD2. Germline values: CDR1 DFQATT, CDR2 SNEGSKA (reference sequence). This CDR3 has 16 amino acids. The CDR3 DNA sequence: TGCTGTGCTAGTTGGGGACTAGCGGGGGGACGCAATGAGCAGTTCTTC. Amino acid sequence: CCASWGLAGGRNEQFF.

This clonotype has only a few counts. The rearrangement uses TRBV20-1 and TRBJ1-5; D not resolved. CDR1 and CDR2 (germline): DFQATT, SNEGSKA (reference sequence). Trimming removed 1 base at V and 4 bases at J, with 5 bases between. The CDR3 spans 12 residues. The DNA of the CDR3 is TGCAGTGCTAGAGGAGAGAATCAGCCCCAGCATTTT. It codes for CSARGENQPQHF.

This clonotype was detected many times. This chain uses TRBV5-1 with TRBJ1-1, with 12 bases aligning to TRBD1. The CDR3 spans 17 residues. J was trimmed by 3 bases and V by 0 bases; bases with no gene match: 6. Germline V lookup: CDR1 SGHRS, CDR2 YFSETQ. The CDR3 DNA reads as TGCGCCAGCAGCTTGGGCGGGACAGGGGGCCCCTACACTGAAGCTTTCTTT. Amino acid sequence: CASSLGGTGGPYTEAFF.

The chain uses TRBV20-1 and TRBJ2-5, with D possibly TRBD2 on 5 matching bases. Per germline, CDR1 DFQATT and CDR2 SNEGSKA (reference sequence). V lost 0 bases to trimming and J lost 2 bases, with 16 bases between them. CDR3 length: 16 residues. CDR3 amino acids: CSARDPRTGNQETQYF. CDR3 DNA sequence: TGCAGTGCTAGAGACCCCAGAACCGGGAATCAAGAGACCCAGTACTTC.

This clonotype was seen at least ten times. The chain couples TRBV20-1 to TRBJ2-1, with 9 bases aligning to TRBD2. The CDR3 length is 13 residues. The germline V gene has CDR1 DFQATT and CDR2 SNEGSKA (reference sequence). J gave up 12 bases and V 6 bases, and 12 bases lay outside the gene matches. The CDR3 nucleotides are TGCAGTGCCCAACGTGTAGCGGGAGAGTTGCAGTTCTTC. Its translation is CSAQRVAGELQFF.